This T cell receptor (beta chain) was retrieved from a study of T cell responses to AZD1222 COVID-19 vaccine. This clone has just one count. In germline, CDR1 is LGHNA, CDR2 YNFKEQ. V shed 0 bases and J shed 6 bases, with 11 bases lying between them. There are 14 residues in the CDR3. Measured with immunoSEQ multiplex PCR; TCRdb has only the in-frame clones, and not every one. The data hold approximately 140,000 clones, with 75% to 95% observed a single time. This specimen was peripheral blood, taken 28 days after the second AZD1222 dose. The rearrangement uses TRBV4-2 and TRBJ1-1; no clear D. The origin of this receptor is an adult who received the AZD1222 COVID-19 vaccine. As DNA, the CDR3 is TGTGCCAGCAGCCAAGAACCCGACATGCCTGAAGCTTTCTTT. Translating gives CASSQEPDMPEAFF.